The TCR beta chain described here comes from a study of shared clonotypes between healthy human individuals. TCRdb's table, derived via immunoSEQ multiplex PCR, lists solely in-frame clones and lacks some. The sample yields 1,400,000 or so clones, approximately 98.5% seen once. Germline V CDR1 and CDR2: SGHRS, YFSETQ. The junction had 8 bases not matched to a gene; V was cut back by 0 bases and J by 4 bases. This CDR3 has 16 amino acids. The study drew its donors from healthy HIV-negative adults without recent acute infections or vaccinations. The sample consisted of naive CD4+ T cells sorted from blood. Subset denoted: CD45RA+ positively selected. The clonotype was recovered from a man between 25 and 39 years old in good health. This chain joins TRBV5-1 and TRBJ1-2, with TRBD1 identical over 8 bases. The DNA for the CDR3 is TGCGCCAGCAGCTTGGCCGGTGGACAGGGCGGCTATGGCTACACCTTC. It specifies CASSLAGGQGGYGYTF.